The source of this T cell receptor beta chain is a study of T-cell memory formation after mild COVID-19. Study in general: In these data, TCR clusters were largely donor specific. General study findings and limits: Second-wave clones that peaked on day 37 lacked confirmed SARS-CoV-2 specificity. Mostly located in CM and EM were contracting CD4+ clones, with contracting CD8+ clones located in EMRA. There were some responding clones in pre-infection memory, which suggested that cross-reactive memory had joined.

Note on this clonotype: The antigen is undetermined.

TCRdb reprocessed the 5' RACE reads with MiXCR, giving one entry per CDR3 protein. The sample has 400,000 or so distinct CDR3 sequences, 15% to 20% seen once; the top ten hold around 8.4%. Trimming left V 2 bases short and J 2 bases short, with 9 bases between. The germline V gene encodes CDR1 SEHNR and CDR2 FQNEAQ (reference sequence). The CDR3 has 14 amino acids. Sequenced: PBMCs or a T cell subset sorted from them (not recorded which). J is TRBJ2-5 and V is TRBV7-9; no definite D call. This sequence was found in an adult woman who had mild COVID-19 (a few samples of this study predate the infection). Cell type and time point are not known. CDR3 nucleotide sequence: TGTGCCAGCAGCTTACGAGCAGCGCAAGAGACCCAGTACTTC. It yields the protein CASSLRAAQETQYF.